A selection of T cell receptor beta chains follows, all from one sample in a study of blood T cell repertoires in COVID-19. Clones were read by immunoSEQ multiplex PCR, and TCRdb kept only the in-frame ones, dropping some. The profile covers around 170,000 clones, with around 80% appearing a single time and 10% to 15% taken by the ten largest. Input material: peripheral blood. All receptors come from a woman older than 75 with COVID-19, enrolled during active disease. Each CDR3 is given with its conserved first and last residue. The D gene is left open where the match is weak. Clone size is not always given. Where it is, it says once, few, many or a class for expanded clones.

j_call v_call d_call clone_size cdr3_aa cdr3_nt
TRBJ1-2 TRBV6-2/TRBV6-3 . . CASSSTGRGGYTF TGTGCCAGCAGTTCAACGGGGAGAGGTGGCTACACCTTC
TRBJ2-5 TRBV27 . . CASSRAPRETQYF TGTGCCAGCTCCAGGGCGCCGCGAGAGACCCAGTACTTC
TRBJ2-1 TRBV3-1/TRBV3-2 TRBD2 . CASSVAGGAYNEQFF TGTGCCAGCAGCGTAGCGGGGGGGGCCTACAATGAGCAGTTCTTC
TRBJ2-1 TRBV27 . . CASSTTPTTGNEQFF TGTGCCAGCAGTACGACTCCCACGACGGGGAATGAGCAGTTCTTC
TRBJ2-5 TRBV3-1/TRBV3-2 TRBD1 once CASSQDRNRGAETQYF TGTGCCAGCAGCCAAGACAGGAACAGGGGGGCGGAGACCCAGTACTTC
TRBJ2-4 TRBV7-2 TRBD2 . CASSLRTSGRGSKNIQYF TGTGCCAGCAGCCTTAGGACTAGCGGGAGGGGATCCAAAAACATTCAGTACTTC
TRBJ2-2 TRBV11-2 TRBD1 . CASSLRQGRNTGELFF TGTGCCAGCAGCTTAAGACAGGGAAGGAACACCGGGGAGCTGTTTTTT
TRBJ1-2 TRBV6-1 . . CASSEVDYGYTF TGTGCCAGCAGTGAAGTCGACTATGGCTACACCTTC
TRBJ2-7 TRBV6-8 TRBD2 . CASSYWGGYSYEQYF TGTGCCAGCAGTTACTGGGGGGGGTACTCCTACGAGCAGTACTTC
TRBJ2-7 TRBV18 TRBD1 . CASSPRDSYEQYF TGTGCCAGCTCACCACGGGACAGCTACGAGCAGTACTTC
TRBJ2-5 TRBV19 . . CASSDNLQETQYF TGTGCCAGTAGTGACAACCTACAAGAGACCCAGTACTTC
TRBJ2-7 TRBV20-1 . . CSASNRRELGGEQYF TGCAGTGCTAGTAATAGGCGGGAGCTAGGGGGCGAGCAGTACTTC
TRBJ1-4 TRBV4-1 . . CASSWGRFGEKLFF TGCGCCAGCAGCTGGGGGCGGTTCGGTGAAAAACTGTTTTTT
TRBJ1-2 TRBV11-3 . . CASSSIAGIGYGYTF TGTGCCAGCAGCTCCATCGCAGGGATTGGCTATGGCTACACCTTC
TRBJ2-2 TRBV5-1 TRBD1 . CASSFLTGSNTGELFF TGCGCCAGCAGCTTCTTGACAGGGTCGAACACCGGGGAGCTGTTTTTT
TRBJ2-1 TRBV2 TRBD2 . CASIRTSGGYNEQFF TGTGCCAGCATCCGGACTAGCGGGGGGTACAATGAGCAGTTCTTC
TRBJ2-5 TRBV4-3 TRBD2 few CASSQDGRGGQETQYF TGCGCCAGCAGCCAAGACGGGCGCGGGGGGCAAGAGACCCAGTACTTC
TRBJ2-7 TRBV6-5 . . CASSYSLTGLVEQYF TGTGCCAGCAGTTACTCTCTTACAGGGTTGGTAGAGCAGTACTTC
TRBJ2-5 TRBV28 . . CASSLLLGLASGETQYF TGTGCCAGCAGTTTATTGCTGGGTCTAGCGAGTGGAGAGACCCAGTACTTC
TRBJ1-5 TRBV18 . . CASSPQSGNYRQPQHF TGTGCCAGCTCACCTCAGTCAGGGAATTATAGACAGCCCCAGCATTTT
TRBJ2-7 TRBV7-9 TRBD2 once CASSFALAGLYEQYF TGTGCCAGCAGCTTTGCCCTAGCGGGGTTGTACGAGCAGTACTTC
TRBJ1-2 TRBV2 . once CASSEKQLPNYGYTF TGTGCCAGCAGTGAAAAACAGCTCCCTAACTATGGCTACACCTTC
TRBJ1-6 TRBV4-2 TRBD1 once CASSHPPGGYFYNSPLHF TGTGCCAGCAGCCATCCACCAGGGGGATATTTTTATAATTCACCCCTCCACTTT
TRBJ1-5 TRBV19 . . CASSIGVGGNQPQHF TGTGCCAGTAGTATTGGAGTAGGAGGGAATCAGCCCCAGCATTTT
TRBJ2-7 TRBV4-3 TRBD1 . CASSQEGTGYEQYF TGCGCCAGCAGCCAAGAGGGGACAGGCTACGAGCAGTACTTC
TRBJ2-1 TRBV4-2 TRBD2 once CASSQDPASGRGNEQFF TGTGCCAGCAGCCAAGATCCGGCTAGCGGGAGAGGCAATGAGCAGTTCTTC
TRBJ2-7 TRBV2 TRBD2 . CASSERGGDYEQYF TGTGCCAGCAGTGAACGGGGAGGGGACTACGAGCAGTACTTC
TRBJ2-7 TRBV6-5 TRBD2 . CASTPSGRPYYEQYF TGTGCCAGCACTCCTAGCGGGCGTCCATACTACGAGCAGTACTTC
TRBJ1-2 TRBV7-9 . . CASSLYQGPYGYTF TGTGCCAGCAGCTTATACCAGGGCCCCTATGGCTACACCTTC
TRBJ1-2 TRBV18 . once CASSPARVDYGYTF TGTGCCAGCTCACCGGCGCGGGTGGACTATGGCTACACCTTC
TRBJ1-5 TRBV27 TRBD1 . CATRQGFGNQPQHF TGTGCCACGAGACAGGGGTTTGGGAATCAGCCCCAGCATTTT
TRBJ2-4 TRBV27 TRBD1 . CASRQGRDIQYF TGTGCCAGCAGACAGGGGAGAGACATTCAGTACTTC
TRBJ1-6 TRBV6-1 . . CASSEVRGNSSPLHF TGTGCCAGCAGTGAAGTTCGGGGTAATAGTTCACCCCTCCACTTT
TRBJ1-2 TRBV29-1 TRBD1 . CSVEGQGYGYTF TGCAGCGTTGAGGGACAGGGATATGGCTACACCTTC
TRBJ1-2 TRBV7-9 . . CASSFSGVGNGYTF TGTGCCAGCAGCTTTAGCGGAGTGGGTAATGGCTACACCTTC
TRBJ2-1 TRBV11-1 . . CASSPKGGAHNEQFF TGTGCCAGCAGCCCGAAGGGGGGGGCCCACAATGAGCAGTTCTTC
TRBJ2-2 TRBV5-4 TRBD2 . CASSVGLAGGTGELFF TGTGCCAGCAGCGTTGGACTAGCGGGAGGCACCGGGGAGCTGTTTTTT
TRBJ2-5 TRBV4-1 . . CASSQDTGKETQYF TGCGCCAGCAGCCAAGATACGGGTAAGGAGACCCAGTACTTC
TRBJ2-7 TRBV7-9 TRBD1 . CASSTKGAGYEQYF TGTGCCAGCAGCACGAAGGGGGCCGGGTACGAGCAGTACTTC
TRBJ1-2 TRBV6-4 . . CASSPQGSYGYTF TGTGCCAGCAGTCCGCAGGGTAGCTATGGCTACACCTTC
TRBJ2-6 TRBV20-1 . . CSASAQAHSGANVLTF TGCAGTGCTAGTGCCCAGGCACACTCTGGGGCCAACGTCCTGACTTTC
TRBJ2-2 TRBV7-2 TRBD1 . CASSLPPTGMDTGELFF TGTGCCAGCAGCTTACCACCGACAGGGATGGACACCGGGGAGCTGTTTTTT
TRBJ1-6 TRBV7-2 . . CASSTNRDRGLHF TGTGCCAGCAGCACCAACAGGGACCGGGGCCTCCACTTT
TRBJ2-2 TRBV7-3 . . CASSLLGGGATGELFF TGTGCCAGCAGCTTATTAGGCGGTGGCGCGACCGGGGAGCTGTTTTTT
TRBJ1-5 TRBV10-3 . . CATGTAFWPQHF TGTGCCACCGGGACTGCGTTTTGGCCCCAGCATTTT
TRBJ2-5 TRBV7-9 . . CASSSPSRGKETQYF TGTGCCAGCAGCTCTCCGTCCAGGGGAAAAGAGACCCAGTACTTC